Below, 10 T cell receptor beta chains from the same sample are listed, as sequenced in a study of blood T cell repertoires in COVID-19 (TCRdb year 2020). The library came from the immunoSEQ multiplex PCR assay. TCRdb carries this immuneACCESS record with in-frame sequences only. Its versions omit some clonotypes, under half of them owing to an unresolved V gene in the studies checked, with the rest unexplained. The sample yields approximately 46,000 clones; more than 80% were counted once. The ten most abundant clones make up less than 8% of the sample. Sequencing used peripheral blood. These receptors were taken from a man aged 65 to 79 with active COVID-19.

The V call is TRBV15, the J call TRBJ1-3; D is unclear. Looked up from germline, CDR1 is LNHNV and CDR2 is YYDKDF (reference sequence). V was cut by 3 bases and J by 4 bases, with 13 bases left in between. The CDR3 contains 15 residues. Here the CDR3 DNA reads TGTGCCACCAGCAGTCGAACGGAGATCGGAAACACCATATATTTT. It yields the protein CATSSRTEIGNTIYF.

V usage is TRBV19 and J usage is TRBJ2-2, with 8 positions matching TRBD2. The CDR3 has 16 residues. J gave up 6 bases and V 5 bases, and 11 bases lay outside the gene matches. Germline values: CDR1 LNHDA, CDR2 SQIVND (reference sequence). CDR3 sequence (DNA): TGTGCCAGTAGTTTTGATCCGACGGGAGGGGCCGGGGAGCTGTTTTTT. Translated: CASSFDPTGGAGELFF.

The V call is TRBV11-1, the J call TRBJ2-5, with a weak D call TRBD2 (6 bases). CDR3 length: 16 amino acids. Germline lookup yields CDR1 SGHAT and CDR2 FQDESV (reference sequence). Trimming stripped 5 bases from V and 3 bases from J, with 19 bases between. The CDR3 loop reads CASSTVGRAGKETQYF. CDR3 sequence (DNA): TGTGCCAGCAGCACCGTCGGGCGGGCGGGAAAAGAGACCCAGTACTTC.

J is TRBJ2-7 and V is TRBV20-1; 7 bases line up with TRBD1. V dropped 3 bases and J dropped 4; count of bases not matched to a gene: 12. The CDR3 has 15 residues. CDR1 and CDR2 from the germline V gene are DFQATT and SNEGSKA (reference sequence). CDR3 DNA sequence: TGCAGTGCTAGTTCCCTAGGGCAGGGGGTATACGAGCAGTACTTC. It codes for CSASSLGQGVYEQYF.

The V call is TRBV6-5, the J call TRBJ1-1; D uncertain. The ends were cut back, 5 bases at V and 3 bases at J, with 13 bases in the middle. CDR1 is MNHEY, CDR2 SVGAGI, per germline. This CDR3 region has 14 residues. The CDR3 DNA reads as TGTGCCAGCAGTAAAACGGTCGGGGACACTGAAGCTTTCTTT. Protein sequence: CASSKTVGDTEAFF.

This chain joins TRBV30 and TRBJ1-3; D unresolved. This CDR3 spans 15 amino acids. Germline assignment: CDR1 GTSNPN and CDR2 SVGIG (reference sequence). V was cut by 2 bases and J by 2 bases, with 13 bases left in between. The CDR3 DNA sequence: TGTGCCTGGAGTCCCCAAGCGGCACCTGGAAACACCATATATTTT. This encodes CAWSPQAAPGNTIYF.

The V gene is TRBV5-4, the J gene TRBJ1-3; D is unresolved. V lost 0 bases and J lost 4, with 5 bases in between. The CDR3 is 13 amino acids. CDR1 and CDR2 (germline): SGHNT, YYREEE (reference sequence). Here the CDR3 reads CASSLAGGNTIYF. For the CDR3, the DNA is TGTGCCAGCAGCTTGGCCGGGGGAAACACCATATATTTT.

The chain combines TRBV2 with TRBJ2-7, with no clear D. This CDR3 has 13 amino acids. Germline CDR1 reads SNHLY; CDR2 reads FYNNEI. The ends were cut back, 3 bases at V and 3 bases at J, with 9 bases in the middle. CDR3 DNA sequence: TGTGCCAGCAGTGATTCTCTATTCTACGAGCAGTACTTC. Its translation: CASSDSLFYEQYF.

About this clone itself: Sequence at one end of the junction differs from germline and may be a read error. The genes are TRBV2 and TRBJ1-2, with 8 positions matching TRBD1. This CDR3 has 14 residues. The germline gives CDR1 SNHLY, CDR2 FYNNEI. This CDR3 is CASKGIGTGYSYTF. The CDR3, as DNA: TGTGCCAGCAAAGGTATAGGGACAGGCTATAGCTACACCTTC.

The rearrangement links TRBV6-2 or TRBV6-3 to TRBJ2-3; no reliable D call. Germline CDR1 reads MNHEY; CDR2 reads SVGEGT. The V end was cut by 2 bases, the J end by 3 bases, with 9 bases between. The CDR3 sequence is 14 residues long. The chain's CDR3 is CASSYMAGTDTQYF. As DNA, the CDR3 is TGTGCCAGCAGTTACATGGCAGGTACAGATACGCAGTATTTT.